These 24 T cell receptor beta chains originate from one sample sequenced in a study of molecular identifiers for immune sequencing clone quantification. TCRdb called the PCR reads again in MiXCR, with one record for every CDR3 protein. The sample consists of hundreds of thousands of distinct CDR3 sequences, roughly 25% of them appearing once. The sequencing sample was made of naive CD8+ T cells from blood, with Jurkat cell RNA spiked in. As for subset: FACS-sorted CD8+CD4-CCR7+CD45RA+ naive T cells. The receptors shown here come from a human donor in good health. Some libraries in this study had Jurkat cell RNA spiked in.

The table lists this clonotype with a few counts. This chain connects TRBV15 to TRBJ2-5; a possible D gene is TRBD2 (5 bases). The CDR3 sequence is 15 residues long. Germline values: CDR1 LNHNV, CDR2 YYDKDF (reference sequence). The V end lost 3 bases, the J end lost 4 bases, and 15 bases lay between the germline ends. CDR3: CATSRDSLRGETQYF. The CDR3 coding sequence is TGTGCCACCAGCAGGGACTCCTTAAGAGGAGAGACCCAGTACTTC.

V and J are TRBV19 and TRBJ2-2, with 8 bases matching TRBD1. The germline gives CDR1 LNHDA, CDR2 SQIVND (reference sequence). The CDR3 runs 15 residues. Trimming took 1 base from V and 7 from J; bases not matched to a gene: 5. CDR3 sequence reads: CASSIGTGFGGELFF. In DNA form, the CDR3 reads TGTGCCAGTAGTATAGGGACAGGGTTTGGCGGGGAGCTGTTTTTT. Full variable domain (remainder filled in from reference TRBV19 and TRBJ2-2): DGGITQSPKYLFRKEGQNVTLSCEQNLNHDAMYWYRQDPGQGLRLIYYSQIVNDFQKGDIAEGYSVSREKKESFPLTVTSAQKNPTAFYLCASSIGTGFGGELFFGEGSRLTVL.

In regard to this clonotype: No conserved phenylalanine or tryptophan is present at the end of the CDR3, so a read error is the likely explanation. V gene TRBV12-3 or TRBV12-4 combines with J gene TRBJ1-1; perhaps TRBD1 as D (5 bases). The V and J ends lost 4 bases and 10 bases respectively, with 16 bases between them. The CDR3 runs 13 residues. As DNA, the CDR3 is TGTGCCAGCAGTTCCGTGGGGGATGTGGTAGCTTTCCTT. Its protein is CASSSVGDVVAFL.

Ten or more counts support this clonotype. The genes are TRBV4-3 and TRBJ2-7; 10 bases fit TRBD1. Germline V gene sequence: CDR1 LGHNA, CDR2 YSLEER. V lost 0 bases to trimming and J lost 2 bases; unmatched junction nucleotides: 4. The CDR3 loop spans 16 amino acids. The CDR3 DNA reads as TGCGCCAGCAGCCAAGAGAGTGACAGGGGGCCCTACGAGCAGTACTTC. Its translation: CASSQESDRGPYEQYF.

This clonotype occurred a few times. This may stem from a read error, because a much larger clone lies one nucleotide away. The V call is TRBV28, the J call TRBJ2-7; TRBD1 matches 9 bases. Germline CDR1 and CDR2: MDHEN and SYDVKM. CDR3 size: 15 residues. The CDR3: CASSLGTGPSYAQYF. CDR3 coding DNA: TGTGCCAGCAGTTTGGGGACAGGGCCCTCCTACGCGCAGTACTTC.

This clonotype was seen many times. J is TRBJ2-6 and V is TRBV28; no definite D call. This CDR3 has 15 residues. V gave up 8 bases and J gave up 2 bases, with 13 bases separating them. Germline V gene sequence: CDR1 MDHEN, CDR2 SYDVKM. The CDR3 DNA sequence: TGTGCCAGCGTTCAGAATCCGCCTGGGGCCAACGTCCTGACTTTC. Translating gives CASVQNPPGANVLTF.

This clonotype was seen only a few times. The rearrangement uses TRBV4-3 and TRBJ2-3; D is undetermined. CDR3 size: 16 residues. Germline V CDR1 and CDR2: LGHNA, YSLEER. V was trimmed by 0 bases and J by 4 bases, leaving 14 bases between them. The CDR3 loop is CASSQDRARRADTQYF. CDR3 DNA sequence: TGCGCCAGCAGCCAAGATAGGGCTAGACGGGCAGATACGCAGTATTTT.

This chain uses TRBV12-3 or TRBV12-4 with TRBJ2-3; either TRBD1 or TRBD2 may supply D (5 bases each). With 3 bases removed from V and 6 bases from J, the gap between germline ends came to 10 bases. The CDR3 runs to 13 residues. CDR3 in DNA: TGTGCCAGCAGTTTTTCCGGGGCGGATACGCAGTATTTT. Translated, it gives CASSFSGADTQYF.

Written as DNA, the CDR3 is TGCAGTGCCACGGGACTAGCGGTTTTGAATGAGCAGTTCTTC. Its translation is CSATGLAVLNEQFF. The rearrangement links TRBV20-1 to TRBJ2-1; the match to TRBD2 covers 11 bases. V trimming: 6 bases; J trimming: 7 bases; junction bases outside the gene matches: 8. The CDR3 is made up of 14 amino acids. Germline V gene data show CDR1 as DFQATT and CDR2 as SNEGSKA (reference sequence).

This clonotype was detected many times. The rearrangement uses TRBV3-1 and TRBJ1-6; D is unclear. V was trimmed by 0 bases and J by 2 bases, leaving 5 bases between them. The CDR3 has 15 amino acids. From germline, CDR1 is LGHDT and CDR2 YNNKEL (reference sequence). Written as DNA, the CDR3 is TGTGCCAGCAGCCAAGAGGTTCCCTATAATTCACCCCTCCACTTT. This codes for CASSQEVPYNSPLHF.

Written as DNA, the CDR3 is TGTGCCAGCAGTTTAGACTCAATAGCTTTAGAGACCCAGTACTTC. Translation: CASSLDSIALETQYF. The chain links TRBV12-3 or TRBV12-4 to TRBJ2-5; D is ambiguous. The CDR3 length is 15 residues. Deletions cut 1 base from V and 4 bases from J, with 13 bases between.

A note on this clonotype: A clone one base away is much larger, so this may be a read error. V usage is TRBV5-1 and J usage is TRBJ2-7, with 7 bases aligning to TRBD2. V lost 5 bases to trimming and J lost 4 bases; unmatched junction nucleotides: 18. The V gene's germline CDR1 is SGHRS and CDR2 YFSETQ. There are 17 residues in the CDR3. In DNA, the CDR3 is TGCGCCAGCAGGCAGACTATAGGACTAGTGGATGGTTACGAGCAGTACTTC. It is translated as CASRQTIGLVDGYEQYF.

In regard to this clonotype: It may be a read error: a sequence one base away is much more abundant. The V call is TRBV20-1, the J call TRBJ2-7; D uncertain. This CDR3 spans 14 amino acids. The germline V and J ends were trimmed by 0 bases and 3 bases, with 12 bases remaining between them. Germline CDR1 DFQATT, CDR2 SNEGSKA (reference sequence). For the CDR3, the DNA is TGCAGTGCTAGAGATCGAGCCAAGGACTACGAGCAGTACTTC. Translating it yields CSARDRAKDYEQYF.

As regards this clonotype: This may arise from a read error, as a much more abundant clone is one base away. The V call is TRBV28, the J call TRBJ2-7; the match to TRBD1 covers 7 bases. The CDR3 has 13 residues. Germline CDR1 and CDR2: MDHEN and SYDVKM. CDR3 DNA sequence: TGTACCAGCAGTTCTGACAGGGCCTACGAGCAGTACTTC. It encodes CTSSSDRAYEQYF.

The rearrangement uses TRBV4-1 and TRBJ1-5, with unresolved D. In germline, CDR1 is MGHRA, CDR2 YSYEKL. The CDR3 loop spans 14 amino acids. Deletions cut 0 bases from V and 9 bases from J, with 12 bases between. Here the CDR3 reads CASSQDLTQAPQHF. For the CDR3, the DNA is TGCGCCAGCAGCCAAGATTTGACCCAGGCGCCCCAGCATTTT.

The chain carries TRBV7-8 and TRBJ2-7, with no clear D. CDR1 and CDR2 (germline): SGHVS, FQNEAQ. CDR3 length: 11 residues. V gave up 6 bases and J gave up 6 bases, with 9 bases separating them. The CDR3 sequence: CASSFGCEQYF. The CDR3 nucleotides read TGTGCCAGCAGTTTCGGTTGCGAGCAGTACTTC.

This clonotype has only a few counts. J is TRBJ2-7 and V is TRBV28; D may be TRBD1 or TRBD2 (5 bases each). V lost 8 bases and J lost 4, with 15 bases in between. The CDR3 covers 13 residues. Germline CDR1 is MDHEN and CDR2 is SYDVKM. CDR3 protein: CASQLGEVYEQYF. CDR3 nucleotides: TGTGCCAGCCAACTAGGGGAAGTTTACGAGCAGTACTTC.

With regard to this clonotype: This may stem from a read error, because a much larger clone lies one nucleotide away. This chain links TRBV2 with TRBJ2-5; 10 nucleotides align to TRBD2. Per germline, CDR1 SNHLY and CDR2 FYNNEI. The CDR3 runs 15 residues. Written as DNA, the CDR3 is TGTGCCAGCAGTGATGCACTAGCGGGGAAAGAGCCCCAGTACTTC. Translated, it gives CASSDALAGKEPQYF.

Points on this clonotype: A much more abundant neighbour one base away suggests this may be a read error. The conserved phenylalanine or tryptophan normally closing the CDR3 is absent here, so this likely arose from a read error. J is TRBJ2-5 and V is TRBV6-5, with 8 bases identical to TRBD1. CDR1 MNHEY and CDR2 SVGAGI come from the germline V gene. The CDR3 contains 16 residues. J lost 3 bases, V lost 5 bases, and 11 bases had no gene match. CDR3 nucleotides: TGTGCCAGCAGTAACGAAAGGACAGGGACTGAAGAGACCCAGTACTCC. This translates into CASSNERTGTEETQYS.

This clonotype was detected once. J is TRBJ2-7 and V is TRBV6-6, with 9 bases that match TRBD2. This CDR3 has 16 amino acids. The germline V gene encodes CDR1 MNHNY and CDR2 SVGAGI (reference sequence). Trimming removed 7 bases from V and 5 bases from J; junction bases left unmatched: 15. The CDR3 bases are TGTGCCAGCAAGCCGATTAGCGGGAGCCTCGGGGACGAGCAGTACTTC. Its translation: CASKPISGSLGDEQYF.

This clonotype was observed a handful of times. A much larger clone lies one base from this, so it may be a read error. The rearrangement joins TRBV6-2 or TRBV6-3 to TRBJ2-7, with D maybe TRBD1 (5 bases). Germline V gives CDR1 MNHEY, CDR2 SVGEGT. The CDR3 length is 12 residues. Trimming cost V 8 bases and J 5 bases, with 13 bases left between them. CDR3 sequence reads: CASGSGPNEQYF. The CDR3 coding sequence is TGTGCCAGCGGGTCAGGGCCCAACGAGCAGTACTTC.

This clonotype came up a few times. The V gene is TRBV27, the J gene TRBJ2-3; no reliable D call. The CDR3 is 14 residues long. The V end was cut by 5 bases, the J end by 0 bases, with 9 bases between. The germline V gene encodes CDR1 MNHEY and CDR2 SMNVEV (reference sequence). As DNA, the CDR3 is TGTGCCAGCAGTCCAGGCCAAAGCACAGATACGCAGTATTTT. Its protein is CASSPGQSTDTQYF.

The chain links TRBV4-3 to TRBJ1-5; D perhaps matches TRBD1 (6 bases). Looked up from germline, CDR1 is LGHNA and CDR2 is YSLEER. Trimming removed 0 bases at V and 4 bases at J, with 16 bases between. The CDR3 totals 17 residues. CDR3 protein: CASSQDVGQGPNQPQHF. Written as DNA, the CDR3 is TGCGCCAGCAGCCAAGACGTGGGGCAGGGGCCAAATCAGCCCCAGCATTTT.

The chain links TRBV7-6 to TRBJ2-5, with 9 bases fitting TRBD2. The CDR3 has 17 residues. Germline V lookup: CDR1 SGHVS, CDR2 FNYEAQ. V gave up 6 bases and J gave up 2 bases; unmatched junction bases: 13. This chain's CDR3 is CASSPLVGLAGQETQYF. In DNA, the CDR3 is TGTGCCAGCAGTCCCTTAGTAGGGCTAGCGGGACAAGAGACCCAGTACTTC.